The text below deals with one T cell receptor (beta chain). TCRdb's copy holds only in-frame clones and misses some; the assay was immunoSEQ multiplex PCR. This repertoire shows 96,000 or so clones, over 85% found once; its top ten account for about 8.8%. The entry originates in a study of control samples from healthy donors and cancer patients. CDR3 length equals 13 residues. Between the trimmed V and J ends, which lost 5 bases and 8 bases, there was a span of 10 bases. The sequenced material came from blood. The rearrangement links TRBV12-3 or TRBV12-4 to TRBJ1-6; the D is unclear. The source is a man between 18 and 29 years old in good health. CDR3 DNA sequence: TGTGCCAGCAGTGAAGACGGAGATTCACCCCTCCACTTT. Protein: CASSEDGDSPLHF.